Listed here is a single T cell receptor beta chain. The antigen is undetermined. One end of the junction varies from germline; a read error may be responsible. Germline CDR1 and CDR2: MNHNS and SASEGT. This CDR3 has 16 amino acids. Sequencing of TCR beta was undertaken in CD8+ and CD4+ T cells derived from blood. Random-hexamer reverse transcription was applied to roughly 0.5 to 1 ug RNA. Across 54 Vbeta and 13 Jbeta, TCR beta CDR3 was amplified with immunoSEQ multiplex PCR. TCRdb used MiXCR to reprocess the immunoSEQ multiplex PCR reads, holding one entry per CDR3 protein. The sample holds 200,000 to 250,000 distinct CDR3 sequences; roughly 93% are singletons and the top ten take about 0.14%. These data are taken from a study of CD8 T cells in Susac syndrome. Study conclusions and caveats: It was acknowledged in the study that the number of individuals who were included in its TCR sequencing and HLA analysis was relatively small.

This rearrangement joins TRBV6-1 to TRBJ2-1, with 15 nucleotides matching TRBD2. This receptor was identified in a human donor with Susac syndrome. The sample taken for sequencing was CD4+ T cells from PBMCs. The CDR3 DNA reads TGTGCCAGCAGTGGTAATGTAGGGACTAGCGGGGGGCCGTGGAGCTTC. Amino acid sequence: CASSGNVGTSGGPWSF.